These 13 T cell receptor beta chains were all obtained from the same sample, sequenced in a study of cytomegalovirus exposure and HLA in healthy donors. 13 Jbeta primers and 60 Vbeta primers were used for the PCR. Profiling relied on immunoSEQ multiplex PCR, and the TCRdb table lists in-frame clones only, not all of them. The table has roughly 200,000 clones, 9.5% seen once. Sequencing was performed on PBMCs. The receptors were sampled from a woman aged 30 to 39 in good health and CMV-seropositive.

This clone showed up just a few times. This chain connects TRBV13 to TRBJ2-1, with a possible D match to TRBD2 (6 bases). There are 20 residues in the CDR3. V was cut by 6 bases and J by 7 bases, with 34 bases left in between. Germline CDR1 PRHDT, CDR2 FYEKMQ (reference sequence). This CDR3 reads CASRPSATDASAIGRNEQFF. In DNA, the CDR3 is TGTGCCAGCAGGCCCTCTGCCACCGATGCTAGCGCAATAGGTCGTAATGAGCAGTTCTTC. The full variable domain, rest sourced from reference TRBV13 and TRBJ2-1, is AAGVIQSPRHLIKEKRETATLKCYPIPRHDTVYWYQQGPGQDPQFLISFYEKMQSDKGSIPDRFSAQQFSDYHSELNMSSLELGDSALYFCASRPSATDASAIGRNEQFFGPGTRLTVL.

There are a few counts of this clone. The V gene is TRBV7-6, the J gene TRBJ2-1; 14 bases map to TRBD2. Trimming at V came to 1 base and at J to 7 bases, leaving 3 bases not matched to a gene. Germline V gene data show CDR1 as SGHVS and CDR2 as FNYEAQ. The CDR3 loop spans 16 amino acids. CDR3 residues: CASSLGTSGRRNEQFF. CDR3 bases: TGTGCCAGCAGCTTAGGGACTAGCGGGAGGAGGAATGAGCAGTTCTTC.

The CDR3 sequence: CASSIVAVSNQPQHF. CDR3 DNA: TGTGCCAGTAGTATAGTGGCAGTTAGCAATCAGCCCCAGCATTTT. The rearrangement uses TRBV19 and TRBJ1-5; D is ambiguous. The CDR3 is 15 residues long. V was shortened by 1 base and J by 0 bases, with 7 bases between the two germline ends. CDR1 is LNHDA, CDR2 SQIVND, per germline (reference sequence).

This clone has a handful of counts. J is TRBJ2-7 and V is TRBV6-1; possibly TRBD2 for D (6 bases). V was clipped by 3 bases and J by 3 bases, with 9 bases between them. The germline gives CDR1 MNHNS, CDR2 SASEGT. The CDR3 extends over 13 amino acids. The CDR3 DNA reads as TGTGCCAGCAGTGACCGGGAGAACTACGAGCAGTACTTC. The encoded protein is CASSDRENYEQYF.

CDR3 in DNA: TGTGCCAGCACTGGCGACAGCGTCCGAGAGCAGTTCTTC. The encoded protein is CASTGDSVREQFF. This chain links TRBV6-5 with TRBJ2-1; D may be TRBD1 (5 bases). This CDR3 comprises 13 residues. CDR1 is MNHEY, CDR2 SVGAGI, per germline. With 7 bases removed from V and 10 bases from J, the gap between germline ends came to 17 bases.

The chain is built from TRBV4-1 and TRBJ2-7; D remains unclear. Germline V gene sequence: CDR1 MGHRA, CDR2 YSYEKL. The V end lost 0 bases, the J end lost 3 bases, and 12 bases lay between the germline ends. The CDR3 length is 15 residues. CDR3 coding DNA: TGCGCCAGCAGCCAAGAGTCGGTAGGAGTCTACGAGCAGTACTTC. Translating it yields CASSQESVGVYEQYF.

V gene TRBV7-9 combines with J gene TRBJ1-2; D gene ambiguous. The CDR3 extends over 14 amino acids. V was cut by 4 bases and J by 8 bases, with 17 bases left in between. Germline assignment: CDR1 SEHNR and CDR2 FQNEAQ (reference sequence). The CDR3 coding sequence is TGTGCCAGCAGCTCGGTAGAGGGAATACGGGGCTACACCTTC. Protein: CASSSVEGIRGYTF.

This CDR3 reads CASSSYKSRYEQYF. CDR3 in DNA: TGTGCCAGCAGCTCATACAAATCCAGATACGAGCAGTACTTC. The chain couples TRBV7-9 to TRBJ2-7; D remains unclear. The CDR3 is made up of 14 amino acids. Germline loops: CDR1 SEHNR, CDR2 FQNEAQ (reference sequence). V was cut by 4 bases and J by 4 bases, with 14 bases left in between.

The chain joins TRBV5-1 to TRBJ1-1, with 7 bases that match TRBD1. CDR1 is SGHRS and CDR2 is YFSETQ in the germline V gene. The CDR3 has 14 amino acids. V lost 4 bases and J lost 3; bases outside the gene matches: 6. The CDR3 DNA is TGCGCCAGCAGCCCCACAGGGGTCTACACTGAAGCTTTCTTT. This sequence encodes CASSPTGVYTEAFF.

This clone was counted between two and nine times. The chain is built from TRBV5-1 and TRBJ1-4, with TRBD1 identical over 8 bases. V shed 3 bases, J shed 0 bases, and the junction held 4 bases outside the gene matches. CDR3 length: 16 residues. Looked up from germline, CDR1 is SGHRS and CDR2 is YFSETQ. For the CDR3, the DNA is TGCGCCAGCAGCTCCGGGACAGGCTCAACTAATGAAAAACTGTTTTTT. Its protein product is CASSSGTGSTNEKLFF.

The rearrangement uses TRBV5-1 and TRBJ2-1, with TRBD2 identical over 9 bases. Germline CDR1 and CDR2: SGHRS and YFSETQ. This CDR3 region has 15 residues. V lost 5 bases, J lost 6 bases, and 9 bases stayed unmatched. The CDR3 reads CASSRTASGINEQFF. CDR3 bases: TGCGCCAGCAGTAGGACGGCTAGCGGGATCAATGAGCAGTTCTTC.

This rearrangement joins TRBV28 to TRBJ2-7, with 9 bases aligning to TRBD2. This CDR3 region has 12 residues. Germline CDR1 and CDR2: MDHEN and SYDVKM. The junction had 3 bases not matched to a gene; V was cut back by 6 bases and J by 6 bases. DNA of the CDR3: TGTGCCAGCAGCATACTAGCGGGCGAGCAGTACTTC. Protein: CASSILAGEQYF.

This clone was seen more than once but under ten times. The genes are TRBV4-1 and TRBJ1-6; D possibly corresponds to TRBD1 (5 bases). The CDR3 contains 15 residues. V lost 4 bases, J lost 10 bases, and 17 bases lay in between. Germline V CDR1 and CDR2: MGHRA, YSYEKL. The CDR3: CASSPPRRDASPLHF. The CDR3 nucleotides are TGCGCCAGCAGCCCCCCGAGGAGGGACGCCTCACCCCTCCACTTT.